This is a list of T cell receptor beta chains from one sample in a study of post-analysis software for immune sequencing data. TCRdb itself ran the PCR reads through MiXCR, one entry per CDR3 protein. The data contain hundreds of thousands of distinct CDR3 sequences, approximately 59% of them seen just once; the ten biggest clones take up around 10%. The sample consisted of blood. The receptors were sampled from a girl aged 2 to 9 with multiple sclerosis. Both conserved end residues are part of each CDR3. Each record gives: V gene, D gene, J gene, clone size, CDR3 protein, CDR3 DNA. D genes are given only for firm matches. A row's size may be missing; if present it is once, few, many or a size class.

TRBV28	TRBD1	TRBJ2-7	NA	CASSFPGQGASYEQYF	TGTGCCAGCAGTTTCCCCGGACAGGGGGCCTCCTACGAGCAGTACTTC
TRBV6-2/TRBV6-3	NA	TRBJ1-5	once	CASSYSKGGKVNQPQHF	TGTGCCAGCAGTTACTCGAAGGGAGGGAAGGTCAATCAGCCCCAGCATTTT
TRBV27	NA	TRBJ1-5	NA	CASSTRPAQPQHF	TGTGCCAGCAGTACCCGTCCTGCTCAGCCCCAGCATTTT
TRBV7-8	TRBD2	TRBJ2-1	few	CASSSSKGLAGGPPNNGQFF	TGTGCCAGCAGCTCATCCAAGGGACTAGCGGGAGGGCCACCCAACAATGGGCAGTTCTTC
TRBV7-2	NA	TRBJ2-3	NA	CASSLLIRGNTDTQYF	TGTGCCAGCAGCTTACTGATCCGTGGGAACACAGATACGCAGTATTTT
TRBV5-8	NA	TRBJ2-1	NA	CASSLWGDYNEQFF	TGTGCCAGCAGCTTGTGGGGGGACTACAATGAGCAGTTCTTC
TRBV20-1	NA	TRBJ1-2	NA	CSAISTLYGYTF	TGCAGTGCTATATCGACGTTATATGGCTACACCTTC
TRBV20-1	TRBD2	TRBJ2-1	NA	CSAAGLAGGGYNEQFF	TGCAGTGCTGCGGGACTAGCGGGAGGGGGCTACAATGAGCAGTTCTTC
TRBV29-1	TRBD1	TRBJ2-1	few	CSVEDLDRGFF	TGCAGCGTTGAAGATCTGGACAGGGGGTTCTTC
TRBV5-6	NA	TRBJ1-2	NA	CASGRGVAYGYTF	TGTGCCAGCGGACGAGGGGTCGCCTATGGCTACACCTTC
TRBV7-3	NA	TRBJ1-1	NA	CASSPRTANTEAFF	TGTGCCAGCAGCCCCCGGACGGCAAACACTGAAGCTTTCTTT
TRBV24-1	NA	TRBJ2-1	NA	CATSDLQGEAGWNEQFF	TGTGCCACCAGTGATTTGCAAGGGGAGGCAGGGTGGAATGAGCAGTTCTTC
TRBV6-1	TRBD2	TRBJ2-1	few	CASRSSGLGKNEQFF	TGTGCCAGCAGAAGTTCGGGACTAGGAAAAAATGAGCAGTTCTTC
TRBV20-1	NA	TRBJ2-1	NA	CSASLTGDEQFF	TGCAGTGCTAGTCTAACGGGGGATGAGCAGTTCTTC
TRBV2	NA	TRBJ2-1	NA	CASSVRAQERKRNEQFF	TGTGCCAGCAGTGTAAGAGCGCAAGAGCGGAAGAGGAATGAGCAGTTCTTC